A single sample is the source of the 27 T cell receptor beta chains below, sequenced in a study of Ad26.COV2.S vaccination and SARS-CoV-2 variants. The repertoire was sequenced with immunoSEQ multiplex PCR; TCRdb's copy has only in-frame clones and lacks some. Of about half a million clones listed, about 89% were seen once; the top ten hold 1.5% to 2%. Sample treatment: roughly 18 received Ad26.COV2.S at low or high dose, single or two shots; roughly 5 received placebo; per-sample allocation not given. It was on day 63 after the first vaccine or placebo injection that samples were taken. The sequences come from peripheral blood, collected in a trial of Ad26.COV2.S vaccine versus placebo. Source of these receptors: a person aged 18 to 59 who received the Ad26.COV2.S COVID-19 vaccine or a placebo.

The chain uses TRBV5-1 and TRBJ2-7; TRBD2 might be the D (5 bases). V was cut by 4 bases and J by 7 bases, with 21 bases left in between. This CDR3 has 15 amino acids. CDR1 is SGHRS and CDR2 is YFSETQ in the germline V gene. The CDR3 is CASSARGGTTWEQYF. CDR3 coding DNA: TGCGCCAGCAGCGCCCGGGGTGGAACTACTTGGGAGCAGTACTTC.

This CDR3 is CASSFEGDTEAFF. CDR3 nucleotides: TGTGCCAGCAGTTTTGAGGGGGACACTGAAGCTTTCTTT. V is TRBV27 and J is TRBJ1-1; D possibly corresponds to TRBD1 (6 bases). V was cut by 3 bases and J by 3 bases, with 8 bases left in between. The CDR3 covers 13 residues. Germline CDR1 reads MNHEY; CDR2 reads SMNVEV (reference sequence).

The chain uses TRBV6-2 or TRBV6-3 and TRBJ1-1; no reliable D call. The CDR3 sequence is 15 residues long. V was trimmed by 5 bases and J by 4 bases, leaving 17 bases between them. Germline CDR1 MNHEY, CDR2 SVGEGT. The CDR3 coding sequence is TGTGCCAGCAGTACTTTCGGGGTATACGGCACTGAAGCTTTCTTT. The encoded protein is CASSTFGVYGTEAFF.

The CDR3 is CASSLTGQGQPLHF. The CDR3 DNA is TGCGCCAGCAGCTTGACTGGACAGGGGCAACCCCTCCACTTT. The V gene is TRBV5-1, the J gene TRBJ1-6; 9 nucleotides agree with TRBD1. Trimming at V came to 1 base and at J to 12 bases, leaving 5 bases not matched to a gene. Germline V CDR1 and CDR2: SGHRS, YFSETQ. This CDR3 has 14 residues.

The J gene is TRBJ1-2, the V gene TRBV18; TRBD1 matches 11 bases. The germline CDR1 and CDR2 sequences are KGHSH and LQKENI. The CDR3 length is 14 residues. The J segment lost 8 bases and the V segment lost 5 bases, leaving 7 bases of the junction unmatched. CDR3 in DNA: TGTGCCAGCTCAGCAGGGACAGGGGGAGAAGGCTACACCTTC. Protein sequence: CASSAGTGGEGYTF. Together with reference TRBV18 and TRBJ1-2, the CDR3 gives the full variable domain: NAGVMQNPRHLVRRRGQEARLRCSPMKGHSHVYWYRQLPEEGLKFMVYLQKENIIDESGMPKERFSAEFPKEGPSILRIQQVVRGDSAAYFCASSAGTGGEGYTFGSGTRLTVV.

V gene TRBV7-3 combines with J gene TRBJ2-1; no clear D. The CDR3 is 13 residues long. The germline CDR1 and CDR2 sequences are SGHTA and FQGTGA. The germline V and J ends were trimmed by 2 bases and 4 bases, with 6 bases remaining between them. The chain's CDR3 is CASSLDHYNEQFF. The DNA for the CDR3 is TGTGCCAGCAGCTTAGACCATTACAATGAGCAGTTCTTC.

The chain recombines TRBV27 with TRBJ2-1, with unresolved D. Germline V gives CDR1 MNHEY, CDR2 SMNVEV (reference sequence). This CDR3 is 17 amino acids long. The V and J ends lost 3 bases and 9 bases respectively, with 24 bases between them. CDR3 loop: CASSFPPVPGVHGEQFF. The CDR3 nucleotides are TGTGCCAGCAGTTTCCCCCCCGTTCCTGGGGTCCACGGTGAGCAGTTCTTC.

The chain couples TRBV30 to TRBJ1-1; D unresolved. The CDR3 is 15 residues long. The germline V gene has CDR1 GTSNPN and CDR2 SVGIG (reference sequence). Trimming cost V 0 bases and J 0 bases, with 11 bases left between them. CDR3 region: CAWSVGRVVNTEAFF. The CDR3 DNA reads TGTGCCTGGAGTGTGGGTCGGGTCGTGAACACTGAAGCTTTCTTT.

This chain uses TRBV7-3 with TRBJ2-3, with no clear D. This CDR3 comprises 14 residues. CDR1 and CDR2 (germline): SGHTA, FQGTGA. The V gene lost 8 bases and the J gene lost 0 bases, with 12 bases spanning the gap. DNA for the CDR3: TGTGCCAGCTCGGTTGGGGATAGCACAGATACGCAGTATTTT. Its protein is CASSVGDSTDTQYF.

The V gene is TRBV19, the J gene TRBJ2-2, with D unclear. Germline CDR1 LNHDA, CDR2 SQIVND (reference sequence). The CDR3 contains 17 residues. With 5 bases removed from V and 2 bases from J, the gap between germline ends came to 18 bases. The CDR3 region is CASSALGERGNTGELFF. For the CDR3, the DNA is TGTGCCAGTAGTGCCCTCGGCGAGAGAGGAAACACCGGGGAGCTGTTTTTT.

The chain links TRBV7-8 to TRBJ2-7; tentatively, D is TRBD2 (6 bases). V was cut by 5 bases and J by 2 bases, with 10 bases left in between. This CDR3 has 13 residues. CDR1 is SGHVS, CDR2 FQNEAQ, per germline. In DNA, the CDR3 is TGTGCCAGCAGCCCCTCTAGCGCCTACGAGCAGTACTTC. Translating gives CASSPSSAYEQYF.

V is TRBV5-4 and J is TRBJ2-3; D perhaps matches TRBD1 (5 bases). Germline V gene data show CDR1 as SGHNT and CDR2 as YYREEE (reference sequence). V was shortened by 0 bases and J by 2 bases, with 10 bases between the two germline ends. The length of the CDR3 is 15 residues. CDR3 protein: CASSLDRQFTDTQYF. CDR3 nucleotides: TGTGCCAGCAGCTTGGACAGACAGTTCACAGATACGCAGTATTTT. Complete variable domain (other parts from reference TRBV5-4 and TRBJ2-3): ETGVTQSPTHLIKTRGQQVTLRCSSQSGHNTVSWYQQALGQGPQFIFQYYREEENGRGNFPPRFSGLQFPNYSSELNVNALELDDSALYLCASSLDRQFTDTQYFGPGTRLTVL.

This clone was counted only a few times. This chain uses TRBV7-8 with TRBJ1-2; tentatively, D is TRBD1 (6 bases). V dropped 5 bases and J dropped 5 bases, with 12 bases sitting between them. The CDR3 has 13 amino acids. The V gene's germline CDR1 is SGHVS and CDR2 FQNEAQ. CDR3 bases: TGTGCCAGCAGCCGCGACAGGTTTTATGGCTACACCTTC. As protein: CASSRDRFYGYTF. The full variable domain, with the rest looked up from reference TRBV7-8 and TRBJ1-2, is GAGVSQSPRYKVAKRGQDVALRCDPISGHVSLFWYQQALGQGPEFLTYFQNEAQLDKSGLPSDRFFAERPEGSVSTLKIQRTQQEDSAVYLCASSRDRFYGYTFGSGTRLTVV.

The genes are TRBV29-1 and TRBJ1-3; D gene uncertain. The CDR3 sequence is 13 residues long. Germline CDR1 SQVTM, CDR2 ANQGSEA. The CDR3: CSAQSFSGNTIYF. CDR3 DNA sequence: TGCAGTGCACAGTCTTTCTCTGGAAACACCATATATTTT.

The chain is built from TRBV10-3 and TRBJ1-6, with D possibly being TRBD1 (6 bases). CDR3 length: 14 amino acids. V dropped 11 bases and J dropped 0 bases, with 11 bases sitting between them. Germline CDR1 is ENHRY and CDR2 is SYGVKD. CDR3 in amino acids: CASSDSSYNSPLHF. The CDR3 bases are TGTGCCTCCTCGGACAGCTCCTATAATTCACCCCTCCACTTT.

This clone was observed a few times. CDR3 bases: TGTGCCAGCAGCTTAGATCGTCTAGCGGGAGGCGAGCAGTACTTC. Residues: CASSLDRLAGGEQYF. J is TRBJ2-7 and V is TRBV11-2; 11 bases fit TRBD2. After removal of 0 bases from V and 6 bases from J, the junction contained 4 bases not matched to a gene. The germline V gene encodes CDR1 SGHAT and CDR2 FQNNGV. The CDR3 covers 15 residues.

CDR3: CASRVSYNSPLHF. In DNA form, the CDR3 reads TGTGCCAGCAGGGTCAGCTATAATTCACCCCTCCACTTT. The chain couples TRBV6-5 to TRBJ1-6, with no clear D. The CDR3 is 13 amino acids. Trimming cost V 6 bases and J 3 bases, with 6 bases left between them. Germline CDR1 reads MNHEY; CDR2 reads SVGAGI.

J is TRBJ2-7 and V is TRBV5-1, with D hard to call. This CDR3 comprises 14 residues. CDR1 and CDR2 (germline): SGHRS, YFSETQ. V gave up 2 bases and J gave up 0 bases, with 9 bases separating them. The CDR3 sequence: CASSLASTSYEQYF. The CDR3 DNA is TGCGCCAGCAGCTTAGCTTCAACCTCCTACGAGCAGTACTTC.

The rearrangement links TRBV12-3 or TRBV12-4 to TRBJ2-1; TRBD2 aligns across 8 bases. The V gene end was trimmed by 7 bases and the J gene end by 6 bases; junction bases not matched to a gene: 5. The CDR3 consists of 13 residues. The CDR3 region has the DNA TGTGCCAGCATGATAGCGGGACCCAATGAGCAGTTCTTC. Amino acids: CASMIAGPNEQFF.

The chain uses TRBV18 and TRBJ2-2, with 7 bases matching TRBD1. Germline V CDR1 and CDR2: KGHSH, LQKENI. The junction had 5 bases not matched to a gene; V was cut back by 3 bases and J by 4 bases. The CDR3 loop spans 15 amino acids. CDR3 loop: CASSPLDRITGELFF. In DNA form, the CDR3 reads TGTGCCAGCTCACCCTTGGACAGGATCACCGGGGAGCTGTTTTTT.

J is TRBJ1-2 and V is TRBV5-1; 8 bases line up with TRBD1. After removal of 5 bases from V and 3 bases from J, the junction contained 6 bases not matched to a gene. This CDR3 has 14 amino acids. Germline assignment: CDR1 SGHRS and CDR2 YFSETQ. Here the CDR3 DNA reads TGCGCCAGCAGGCAGGGGGCGCCGCACTATGGCTACACCTTC. This codes for CASRQGAPHYGYTF. Based on the CDR3 plus reference TRBV5-1 and TRBJ1-2, the full variable domain is KAGVTQTPRYLIKTRGQQVTLSCSPISGHRSVSWYQQTPGQGLQFLFEYFSETQRNKGNFPGRFSGRQFSNSRSEMNVSTLELGDSALYLCASRQGAPHYGYTFGSGTRLTVV.

The V call is TRBV4-1, the J call TRBJ2-4; D call uncertain. The germline CDR1 and CDR2 sequences are MGHRA and YSYEKL. There are 16 residues in the CDR3. Trimming pared 5 bases from V and 0 bases from J, leaving 14 bases between. CDR3: CASSRHTELAKNIQYF. The CDR3 nucleotides are TGCGCCAGCAGCAGACATACCGAGCTAGCCAAAAACATTCAGTACTTC.

The rearrangement joins TRBV30 to TRBJ2-7, with 7 bases that match TRBD1. Germline V gives CDR1 GTSNPN, CDR2 SVGIG (reference sequence). The CDR3 is 12 amino acids. The CDR3 bases are TGTGCGGGGACCGGGACAGCCTACGAGCAGTACTTC. Amino acid sequence: CAGTGTAYEQYF. Full variable domain (outside the CDR3, taken from reference TRBV30 and TRBJ2-7): SQTIHQWPATLVQPVGSPLSLECTVEGTSNPNLYWYRQAAGRGLQLLFYSVGIGQISSEVPQNLSASRPQDRQFILSSKKLLLSDSGFYLCAGTGTAYEQYFGPGTRLTVT.

The CDR3 sequence is CAISESDGPNYGYTF. CDR3 in DNA: TGTGCCATCAGTGAGTCAGACGGACCGAACTATGGCTACACCTTC. V and J are TRBV10-3 and TRBJ1-2; D is ambiguous. CDR3 length: 15 residues. Germline V CDR1 and CDR2: ENHRY, SYGVKD. V dropped 0 bases and J dropped 2 bases, with 10 bases sitting between them.

This clone has a single count. The V call is TRBV7-9, the J call TRBJ2-2, with D unresolved. The V gene's germline CDR1 is SEHNR and CDR2 FQNEAQ (reference sequence). The CDR3 contains 14 residues. V was trimmed by 0 bases and J by 6 bases, leaving 8 bases between them. For the CDR3, the DNA is TGTGCCAGCAGCTTAGCCGGTGTCCCCGGGGAGCTGTTTTTT. Protein product: CASSLAGVPGELFF.

This chain uses TRBV9 with TRBJ1-3, with 7 bases that match TRBD1. V lost 0 bases and J lost 4; bases outside the gene matches: 7. Looked up from germline, CDR1 is SGDLS and CDR2 is YYNGEE. CDR3 length: 16 residues. The CDR3 is CASSVAGGAAGNTIYF. The CDR3 nucleotides read TGTGCCAGCAGCGTAGCAGGGGGGGCAGCGGGAAACACCATATATTTT.

The chain employs TRBV12-3 or TRBV12-4 and TRBJ1-5; D unresolved. CDR3 length: 13 residues. The V gene lost 1 base and the J gene lost 6 bases, with 7 bases spanning the gap. CDR3 in DNA: TGTGCCAGCAGTTTAGGAATGGGTCAGCCCCAGCATTTT. Amino acid sequence: CASSLGMGQPQHF.